What follows are 19 T cell receptor beta chains derived from one specimen sequenced in a study of regulatory T cells in long-lasting Graves disease (dated by TCRdb to the early 2020s). Library generation was performed with multiplex PCR. Sequencer: Illumina HiSeq 4000. To build TCR beta libraries, CDR3 regions were amplified by Arm-PCR using iRepertoire HTBI primers. The public reads were run again by TCRdb, first through fastp at Q25 and then through MiXCR, and only productive beta chains were kept. Entries are consolidated by CDR3 protein sequence, retaining the most common genes and DNA. Counted in this sample were 500,000 or so distinct CDR3 sequences; more than 15% of them appeared once. The biggest ten clones account for 25% of the sample. The time point label, read with the paper, signifies: newly diagnosed GD, antithyroid drugs for less than 3 months. For both TCR sequencing and RNA sequencing, RNA was extracted from PBMCs using TRIzol.

This sample was also put to use in a study of T cells in Graves' hyperthyroidism and ophthalmopathy.

The source material was peripheral blood mononuclear cells (PBMCs), sampled at new diagnosis, from a patient treated with antithyroid drugs. The source of these receptors is a woman aged 40-60 years with Graves disease. Donor details come from another sample of the same person, matched by shared clones.

In regard to this clonotype: This CDR3 is missing its conserved last phenylalanine or tryptophan, likely due to a read error. The chain joins TRBV12-3 or TRBV12-4 to TRBJ1-1; D is ambiguous. The CDR3 consists of 13 residues. The V end was cut by 6 bases, the J end by 2 bases, with 10 bases between. CDR3 sequence (DNA): TGTGCCAGCAGCGTGGGTGGAAACACTGAAGCTTTCCTT. Protein sequence: CASSVGGNTEAFL.

This clonotype came up many times. This chain uses TRBV2 with TRBJ1-3; TRBD1 is a possible D gene (5 bases). The CDR3 totals 15 residues. V was cut by 3 bases and J by 2 bases, with 11 bases left in between. Per the germline V gene, CDR1 is SNHLY and CDR2 is FYNNEI. CDR3 DNA: TGTGCCAGCAGTGATGGTTGGGGGGCTGGAAACACCATATATTTT. It yields the protein CASSDGWGAGNTIYF.

The chain couples TRBV27 to TRBJ1-5; no firm D call. CDR1 and CDR2 (germline): MNHEY, SMNVEV (reference sequence). CDR3 length: 15 amino acids. V dropped 5 bases and J dropped 1 base, with 12 bases sitting between them. The CDR3 DNA is TGTGCCAGCAGTGCCCGCCAGTCGAGCAATCAGCCCCAGCATTTT. This sequence encodes CASSARQSSNQPQHF.

The chain links TRBV19 to TRBJ1-5, with 9 bases fitting TRBD1. Trimming cost V 5 bases and J 1 base; bases outside gene matches: 9. There are 17 residues in the CDR3. Germline V gene data show CDR1 as LNHDA and CDR2 as SQIVND (reference sequence). For the CDR3, the DNA is TGTGCCAGTAGTCATCCCCACGGGACAGGGAGCAATCAGCCCCAGCATTTT. This sequence encodes CASSHPHGTGSNQPQHF. The entire variable domain, with the rest obtained from reference TRBV19 and TRBJ1-5, is as follows: DGGITQSPKYLFRKEGQNVTLSCEQNLNHDAMYWYRQDPGQGLRLIYYSQIVNDFQKGDIAEGYSVSREKKESFPLTVTSAQKNPTAFYLCASSHPHGTGSNQPQHFGDGTRLSIL.

This clonotype has more than one count but fewer than ten. This chain links TRBV4-2 with TRBJ2-5; TRBD1 matches 7 bases. This CDR3 contains 16 residues. Germline assignment: CDR1 LGHNA and CDR2 YNFKEQ. The J segment lost 5 bases and the V segment lost 2 bases, leaving 11 bases of the junction unmatched. CDR3 loop: CASSQKGQPTEETQYF. CDR3 coding DNA: TGTGCCAGCAGCCAAAAGGGACAGCCCACTGAGGAGACCCAGTACTTC.

This clonotype was seen a few times. The rearrangement joins TRBV6-9 to TRBJ1-2; D unresolved. CDR3 length: 16 residues. From germline, CDR1 is MNHGY and CDR2 SVAAGI. Trimming shortened V by 3 bases and J by 7 bases, and 21 bases separated the two germline ends. CDR3 DNA: TGTGCCAGCAGTTACCCGTCGGCAGCCTCCGGTACTGGCTACACCTTC. Translated: CASSYPSAASGTGYTF.

A remark on this clonotype: Just one base apart from a much larger clone, this may be a read error. Since no conserved phenylalanine or tryptophan closes the CDR3, a read error is the likely cause. This rearrangement joins TRBV5-1 to TRBJ2-1; 8 bases align to TRBD1. The CDR3 has 15 amino acids. Germline values: CDR1 SGHRS, CDR2 YFSETQ. CDR3 sequence (DNA): TGTGCCAGCAGCTTTTCCGGACAGGGATTCAGTGAGCAGTTCATC. Translating it yields CASSFSGQGFSEQFI.

The V gene is TRBV6-1, the J gene TRBJ2-1; possibly TRBD2 for D (5 bases). Germline loops: CDR1 MNHNS, CDR2 SASEGT. V lost 3 bases, J lost 7 bases, and 13 bases lay in between. CDR3 size: 14 residues. The CDR3 DNA sequence: TGTGCCAGCAGTGACCGGACTCGAGGGAATGAGCAGTTCTTC. Its translation: CASSDRTRGNEQFF.

This clonotype has more than one count but fewer than ten. V gene TRBV7-9 combines with J gene TRBJ2-1; D remains ambiguous. Trimming removed 5 bases from V and 5 bases from J, with 13 bases in between. Germline values: CDR1 SEHNR, CDR2 FQNEAQ (reference sequence). CDR3 length: 14 residues. This chain's CDR3 is CASSVGRKDNEQFF. DNA for the CDR3: TGTGCCAGCAGCGTCGGAAGGAAGGACAATGAGCAGTTCTTC.

This clonotype has ten or more counts. The genes are TRBV2 and TRBJ2-5; TRBD2 matches at 7 bases. The CDR3 consists of 13 residues. Germline V gene lookup returns CDR1 SNHLY and CDR2 FYNNEI. V gave up 11 bases and J gave up 2 bases; unmatched junction bases: 8. CDR3 DNA: TGTGCCTACTCAGGACTAGTACAAGAGACCCAGTACTTC. It yields the protein CAYSGLVQETQYF.

This clonotype was seen a few times. The chain links TRBV7-9 to TRBJ2-2; 8 bases line up with TRBD1. In germline, CDR1 is SEHNR, CDR2 FQNEAQ (reference sequence). J lost 4 bases, V lost 6 bases, and 7 bases had no gene match. The CDR3 is 15 amino acids. In DNA form, the CDR3 reads TGTGCCAGCAGGAGAACAGGGGGAGTCACCGGGGAGCTGTTTTTT. Protein product: CASRRTGGVTGELFF.

This clonotype has a handful of counts. The junction shows a germline mismatch at one end, possibly a read error. The CDR3 DNA is TGCAGTGCTGGGGGACAGGGCAATCGGCCCCAGCATTTT. This encodes CSAGGQGNRPQHF. The chain uses TRBV20-1 and TRBJ1-5; 9 positions agree with TRBD1. Germline-derived CDR1 and CDR2 are DFQATT and SNEGSKA (reference sequence). This CDR3 contains 13 residues.

This clonotype has just one count. The rearrangement links TRBV20-1 to TRBJ2-5; 7 nucleotides match TRBD2. CDR3 size: 14 residues. J gave up 1 base and V 3 bases, and 5 bases lay outside the gene matches. Germline-derived CDR1 and CDR2 are DFQATT and SNEGSKA (reference sequence). The DNA for the CDR3 is TGCAGTGCTAGCAGACTAGCCCTCCAAGAGACCCAGTACTTC. This encodes CSASRLALQETQYF.

This clonotype was found many times. The V and J genes are TRBV3-1 and TRBJ2-1; D gene uncertain. In germline, CDR1 is LGHDT, CDR2 YNNKEL (reference sequence). Trimming pared 1 base from V and 0 bases from J, leaving 7 bases between. The CDR3 is 15 amino acids. The CDR3 loop is CASSQVWGSYNEQFF. The CDR3 bases are TGTGCCAGCAGCCAAGTTTGGGGCTCCTACAATGAGCAGTTCTTC.

This clonotype was detected ten times or more. The chain couples TRBV2 to TRBJ1-4; D not resolved. This CDR3 contains 13 residues. The V and J ends lost 8 bases and 3 bases respectively, with 10 bases between them. In germline, CDR1 is SNHLY, CDR2 FYNNEI. CDR3 loop: CASQLTANEKLFF. The CDR3 nucleotides are TGTGCCAGCCAGTTAACAGCTAATGAAAAACTGTTTTTT.

This clonotype was counted at least ten times. This sequence joins TRBV2 and TRBJ1-5; D ambiguous. Germline V gene data show CDR1 as SNHLY and CDR2 as FYNNEI. The CDR3 loop spans 13 amino acids. Trimming removed 7 bases at V and 4 bases at J, with 11 bases between. The CDR3 reads CASTITGNQPQHF. Here the CDR3 DNA reads TGTGCCAGCACCATTACCGGGAATCAGCCCCAGCATTTT.

The chain carries TRBV7-9 and TRBJ1-4; D unclear. The length of the CDR3 is 15 residues. Germline CDR1 reads SEHNR; CDR2 reads FQNEAQ (reference sequence). Trimming removed 5 bases at V and 0 bases at J, with 10 bases between. The CDR3 protein is CASSLLQTTNEKLFF. As DNA, the CDR3 is TGTGCCAGCAGCCTCCTACAGACAACTAATGAAAAACTGTTTTTT. Variable domain in full (rest from reference TRBV7-9 and TRBJ1-4): DTGVSQNPRHKITKRGQNVTFRCDPISEHNRLYWYRQTLGQGPEFLTYFQNEAQLEKSRLLSDRFSAERPKGSFSTLEIQRTEQGDSAMYLCASSLLQTTNEKLFFGSGTQLSVL.

In its sample, this clonotype was seen many times. The V call is TRBV5-1, the J call TRBJ2-7; 8 positions match TRBD1. This CDR3 region has 15 residues. V was pared by 4 bases and J by 3 bases, with 9 bases of the junction left unmatched. Germline CDR1 and CDR2: SGHRS and YFSETQ. The CDR3 sequence: CASSPSGQASYEQYF. The CDR3 DNA is TGCGCCAGCAGCCCATCGGGACAGGCCAGCTACGAGCAGTACTTC.

This clonotype was detected once. The chain has TRBV29-1 and TRBJ2-3, with TRBD2 matching 8 bases. The CDR3 covers 15 residues. V lost 7 bases to trimming and J lost 3 bases; unmatched junction nucleotides: 12. The germline CDR1 and CDR2 sequences are SQVTM and ANQGSEA. The CDR3 nucleotides read TGCAGCGGTACGCCCGGGGGGGTGGGGACAGATACGCAGTATTTT. Amino acid sequence: CSGTPGGVGTDTQYF.